Following are 16 T cell receptor beta chains from one sample sequenced in a study of blood T cell repertoires in COVID-19. Using immunoSEQ multiplex PCR, the repertoire was profiled, and TCRdb retains in-frame clones only, with some absent. The data hold a few hundred thousand clones, with around 85% observed a single time. The sequenced sample consisted of PBMCs or T cells enriched from blood (not recorded which). Receptors originate from a woman aged 55-75 years who had recovered from COVID-19.

The chain has TRBV3-1 (or the pseudogene TRBV3-2) and TRBJ1-1; 10 nucleotides line up with TRBD1. The V gene's germline CDR1 is LGHDT and CDR2 YNNKEL (reference sequence). The CDR3 extends over 14 amino acids. V trimming: 7 bases; J trimming: 4 bases; junction bases outside the gene matches: 6. This CDR3 is CASTPTGGITEAFF. CDR3 DNA: TGTGCCAGCACCCCGACAGGGGGCATCACTGAAGCTTTCTTT.

The gene calls are TRBV24-1 and TRBJ2-1; 10 positions agree with TRBD2. Germline-derived CDR1 and CDR2 are KGHDR and SFDVKD. The CDR3 totals 16 residues. V was pared by 4 bases and J by 5 bases, with 7 bases of the junction left unmatched. CDR3 in amino acids: CATSEGTSGVHNEQFF. The CDR3 DNA reads as TGTGCCACCAGTGAAGGAACTAGCGGGGTTCACAATGAGCAGTTCTTC.

The chain recombines TRBV5-6 with TRBJ1-1, with TRBD1 identical over 9 bases. The V and J ends lost 3 bases and 4 bases, in that order; junction bases with no gene match: 7. The germline CDR1 and CDR2 sequences are SGHDT and YYEEEE. The CDR3 has 15 residues. Written as DNA, the CDR3 is TGTGCCAGCAGCTCGGGACAGGGTGTTTTCACTGAAGCTTTCTTT. Translated: CASSSGQGVFTEAFF.

This chain connects TRBV10-3 to TRBJ1-3, with D uncertain. Trimming pared 6 bases from V and 0 bases from J, leaving 9 bases between. Germline V CDR1 and CDR2: ENHRY, SYGVKD. CDR3 length: 14 residues. The CDR3 sequence: CAIRGTGSGNTIYF. In DNA, the CDR3 is TGTGCCATCAGAGGCACGGGCTCTGGAAACACCATATATTTT.

The V gene is TRBV3-1 (or the pseudogene TRBV3-2), the J gene TRBJ2-5; 7 nucleotides line up with TRBD2. The CDR3 extends over 16 amino acids. Germline CDR1 is LGHDT and CDR2 is YNNKEL (reference sequence). Germline trimming cut 1 base from V and 2 bases from J; bases unmatched to any gene: 7. CDR3 DNA sequence: TGTGCCAGCAGCCAAGCCCCAGCGGGGCTTCAAGAGACCCAGTACTTC. Translation gives CASSQAPAGLQETQYF.

The chain couples TRBV9 to TRBJ2-3; 12 bases map to TRBD2. The CDR3 spans 17 residues. The germline gives CDR1 SGDLS, CDR2 YYNGEE. J was trimmed by 0 bases and V by 4 bases; bases with no gene match: 6. The CDR3 spells CASSPRLAGVSTDTQYF. CDR3 coding DNA: TGTGCCAGCAGCCCGCGACTAGCGGGGGTTAGCACAGATACGCAGTATTTT.

V and J are TRBV5-4 and TRBJ1-3, with D perhaps matching TRBD1 (5 bases). The CDR3 has 16 residues. The V and J ends lost 3 bases and 2 bases respectively, with 15 bases between them. In germline, CDR1 is SGHNT, CDR2 YYREEE (reference sequence). CDR3 region: CASSSQDLRAGNTIYF. CDR3 bases: TGTGCCAGCAGCTCACAGGATCTGAGAGCTGGAAACACCATATATTTT.

V gene TRBV7-6 combines with J gene TRBJ2-2; D gene ambiguous. There are 14 residues in the CDR3. Trimming removed 3 bases at V and 2 bases at J, with 7 bases between. Germline V CDR1 and CDR2: SGHVS, FNYEAQ. This chain's CDR3 is CASSFPPNTGELFF. The CDR3 nucleotides are TGTGCCAGCAGCTTCCCCCCTAACACCGGGGAGCTGTTTTTT.

The chain uses TRBV19 and TRBJ2-2; 7 bases are a match to TRBD1. Germline CDR1 is LNHDA and CDR2 is SQIVND (reference sequence). With V trimmed by 8 bases and J by 6 bases, 3 bases remained unmatched. There are 12 residues in the CDR3. The CDR3 sequence: CASHRGAGELFF. The DNA of the CDR3 is TGTGCCAGTCACAGGGGTGCCGGGGAGCTGTTTTTT.

This clone showed up just once. The V gene is TRBV6-1, the J gene TRBJ1-5; a possible D gene is TRBD1 (6 bases). The CDR3 covers 16 residues. Germline V gene data show CDR1 as MNHNS and CDR2 as SASEGT. V was clipped by 3 bases and J by 4 bases, with 16 bases between them. CDR3: CASSDGEGVRNQPQHF. The CDR3 DNA reads as TGTGCCAGCAGTGATGGGGAGGGGGTCCGGAATCAGCCCCAGCATTTT.

The chain carries TRBV10-3 and TRBJ1-2, with 7 bases fitting TRBD1. Germline loops: CDR1 ENHRY, CDR2 SYGVKD. The V gene end was trimmed by 9 bases and the J gene end by 4 bases; junction bases not matched to a gene: 8. CDR3 length equals 13 residues. This chain's CDR3 is CAIAGTDLYGYTF. Written as DNA, the CDR3 is TGTGCCATAGCAGGGACAGACCTCTATGGCTACACCTTC.

Concerning this clone itself: This sample includes further DNA sequences coding for the same CDR3. J is TRBJ1-5 and V is TRBV19; D is perhaps TRBD1 (5 bases). The V and J ends lost 2 bases and 6 bases respectively, with 8 bases between them. The CDR3 covers 13 residues. The V gene's germline CDR1 is LNHDA and CDR2 SQIVND (reference sequence). The CDR3 DNA is TGTGCCAGTAGTATACAGGGTGGTCAGCCCCAGCATTTT. The encoded protein is CASSIQGGQPQHF.

This chain uses TRBV13 with TRBJ1-6; 8 nucleotides align to TRBD1. V was clipped by 0 bases and J by 8 bases; unmatched bases: 9. Germline assignment: CDR1 PRHDT and CDR2 FYEKMQ (reference sequence). The CDR3 covers 17 residues. The CDR3 loop reads CASSLGYGQGKYSPLHF. The CDR3 bases are TGTGCCAGCAGCTTAGGATACGGACAGGGAAAATATTCACCCCTCCACTTT. Together with reference TRBV13 and TRBJ1-6, the CDR3 gives the full variable domain: AAGVIQSPRHLIKEKRETATLKCYPIPRHDTVYWYQQGPGQDPQFLISFYEKMQSDKGSIPDRFSAQQFSDYHSELNMSSLELGDSALYFCASSLGYGQGKYSPLHFGNGTRLTVT.

The chain is built from TRBV5-1 and TRBJ2-1; 7 bases match TRBD2. The CDR3 has 15 residues. CDR1 and CDR2 (germline): SGHRS, YFSETQ. V lost 0 bases to trimming and J lost 7 bases; unmatched junction nucleotides: 7. This chain's CDR3 is CASSLVGSGSNEQFF. The CDR3 coding sequence is TGCGCCAGCAGCTTGGTAGGTAGCGGGTCAAATGAGCAGTTCTTC.

CDR3 residues: CASSQERQLMNTEAFF. The CDR3, as DNA: TGTGCCAGCAGCCAAGAGAGGCAGCTAATGAACACTGAAGCTTTCTTT. V and J are TRBV4-2 and TRBJ1-1; D ambiguous. CDR1 LGHNA and CDR2 YNFKEQ come from the germline V gene. Trimming cost V 0 bases and J 0 bases, with 11 bases left between them. This CDR3 region has 16 residues.

This chain links TRBV19 with TRBJ2-6; TRBD2 is a possible D gene (6 bases). The V gene lost 3 bases and the J gene lost 0 bases, with 15 bases spanning the gap. Germline V gives CDR1 LNHDA, CDR2 SQIVND (reference sequence). This CDR3 is built from 18 residues. In nucleotides, the CDR3 is TGTGCCAGTAGTATTTTGGTCGGGACTTACTCTGGGGCCAACGTCCTGACTTTC. Protein product: CASSILVGTYSGANVLTF. The variable domain in full, with the rest retrieved from reference TRBV19 and TRBJ2-6, is DGGITQSPKYLFRKEGQNVTLSCEQNLNHDAMYWYRQDPGQGLRLIYYSQIVNDFQKGDIAEGYSVSREKKESFPLTVTSAQKNPTAFYLCASSILVGTYSGANVLTFGAGSRLTVL.